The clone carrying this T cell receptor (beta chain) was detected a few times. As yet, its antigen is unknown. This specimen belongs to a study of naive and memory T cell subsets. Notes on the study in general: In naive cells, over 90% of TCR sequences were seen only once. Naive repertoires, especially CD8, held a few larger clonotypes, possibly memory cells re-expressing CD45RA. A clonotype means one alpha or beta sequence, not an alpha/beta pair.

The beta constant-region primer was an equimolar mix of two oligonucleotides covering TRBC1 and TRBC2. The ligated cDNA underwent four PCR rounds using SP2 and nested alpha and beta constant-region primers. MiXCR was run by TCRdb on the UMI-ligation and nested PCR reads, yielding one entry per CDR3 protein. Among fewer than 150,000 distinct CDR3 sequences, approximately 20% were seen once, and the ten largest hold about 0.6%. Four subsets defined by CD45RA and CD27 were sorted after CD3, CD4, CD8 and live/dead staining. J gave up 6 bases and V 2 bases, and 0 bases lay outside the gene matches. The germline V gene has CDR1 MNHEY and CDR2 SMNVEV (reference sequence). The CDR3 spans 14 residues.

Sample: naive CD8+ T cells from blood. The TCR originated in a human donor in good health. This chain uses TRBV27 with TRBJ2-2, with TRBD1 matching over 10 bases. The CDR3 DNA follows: TGTGCCAGCAGTTTAGGGACAGGGGCCGGGGAGCTGTTTTTT. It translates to CASSLGTGAGELFF.